A selection of T cell receptor beta chains follows, all from one sample in a study of blood T cell repertoires in COVID-19. The repertoire was sequenced with immunoSEQ multiplex PCR; TCRdb's copy has only in-frame clones and lacks some. The profile shows over 85,000 clones, 84% of them singletons. The sequenced sample consisted of peripheral blood. These receptors were collected from a man aged 35 to 55 with active or convalescent COVID-19. CDR3s include the opening cysteine and the closing phenylalanine or tryptophan. Fields, in order: CDR3 length, clone size, V gene, D gene, J gene, CDR3 DNA, CDR3 protein. A D gene is named only where the DNA matches it firmly. Size is stated for part of the rows, as once, few or many counts, or as a class when the clone is expanded.

>16|-|TRBV19|TRBD2|TRBJ2-5
TGTGCCAGTAGTATCGGGACTAGCAGGCACCAAGAGACCCAGTACTTC
CASSIGTSRHQETQYF
>20|once|TRBV9|TRBD1|TRBJ2-2
TGTGCCAGCAGCGCGGGCCCGCTAGGACAGGGGGCTGGTGGATTCGGGGAGCTGTTTTTT
CASSAGPLGQGAGGFGELFF
>15|-|TRBV19|TRBD1|TRBJ1-6
TGTGCCAGTAGTATAGCGGACAGGGTGAATTCACCCCTCCACTTT
CASSIADRVNSPLHF
>15|few|TRBV5-1|-|TRBJ1-1
TGCGCCAGCAGCTACGAAACAGGGTTCGGCACTGAAGCTTTCTTT
CASSYETGFGTEAFF
>14|-|TRBV7-8|-|TRBJ1-2
TGTGCCAGCAGCTTATCCCGGACAGAATATGGCTACACCTTC
CASSLSRTEYGYTF
>16|few|TRBV10-3|-|TRBJ2-2
TGTGCCATCAGTAAATCGGACGGTGGGGCCACCGGGGAGCTGTTTTTT
CAISKSDGGATGELFF
>14|-|TRBV25-1|TRBD1|TRBJ2-2
TGTGCCAGCAGTTTGGACAGGGTGGCCGGGGAGCTGTTTTTT
CASSLDRVAGELFF
>15|-|TRBV15|TRBD2|TRBJ2-5
TGTGCCACCAGCACCTTTACCGCGGGGGAAGAGACCCAGTACTTC
CATSTFTAGEETQYF
>16|-|TRBV5-1|TRBD1|TRBJ2-2
TGCGCCAGCAGCTTGCAGGGGACAGGGGGCTACGGGGAGCTGTTTTTT
CASSLQGTGGYGELFF
>14|-|TRBV5-1|-|TRBJ1-2
TGCGCCAGCAGCGTAGGACAGACGGTCTATGGCTACACCTTC
CASSVGQTVYGYTF
>14|-|TRBV7-2|TRBD1|TRBJ1-2
TGTGCCAGCAGCGTCTACAGGGGGGAAAGTGGCTACACCTTC
CASSVYRGESGYTF
>16|-|TRBV24-1|TRBD1|TRBJ2-3
TGTGCCACCAGGGCTCAACCGGGACAGGGCCCAGATACGCAGTATTTT
CATRAQPGQGPDTQYF
>14|-|TRBV2|-|TRBJ2-7
TGTGCCAGCAATCCCCGTTCAGGGGCGTACGAGCAGTACTTC
CASNPRSGAYEQYF
>12|-|TRBV6-6|-|TRBJ1-5
TGTGCCAGCAGTTCTAATGAACAGCCCCAGCATTTT
CASSSNEQPQHF
>13|-|TRBV10-3|-|TRBJ1-2
TGTGCCATCAGTGAACAGGGTGTGAGAGGCTACACCTTC
CAISEQGVRGYTF
>14|-|TRBV9|TRBD1|TRBJ2-2
TGTGCCAGCACCGGGACAGGGGAGTACGGGGAGCTGTTTTTT
CASTGTGEYGELFF